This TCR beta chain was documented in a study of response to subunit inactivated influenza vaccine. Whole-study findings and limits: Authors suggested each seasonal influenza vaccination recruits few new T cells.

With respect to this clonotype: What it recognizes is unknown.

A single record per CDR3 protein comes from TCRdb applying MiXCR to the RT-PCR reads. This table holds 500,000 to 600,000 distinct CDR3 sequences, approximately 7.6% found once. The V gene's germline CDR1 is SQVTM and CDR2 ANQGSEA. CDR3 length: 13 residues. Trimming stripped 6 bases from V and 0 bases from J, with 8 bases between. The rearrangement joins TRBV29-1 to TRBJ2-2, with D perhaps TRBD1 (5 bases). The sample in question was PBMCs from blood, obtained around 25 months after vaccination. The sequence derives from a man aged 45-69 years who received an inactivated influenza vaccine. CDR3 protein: CSVWTTNTGELFF. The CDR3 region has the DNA TGCAGCGTCTGGACAACGAACACCGGGGAGCTGTTTTTT.